This TCR beta chain derives from a study of T-cell reconstitution after alpha-beta-depleted transplantation in children. Study outcomes and limitations: A year post-transplant, T-cell counts and diversity derived mostly from newly produced T cells. Reports say that about two months after transplant, the alpha-beta T cells came out of several hundred graft clones that had expanded.

The authors prepared the TCRbeta library with unique molecular identifiers. TCRdb re-called the PCR reads with MiXCR, one entry per CDR3 protein. The sample records 100,000 to 120,000 distinct CDR3 sequences, about 6.4% being singletons. This clonotype came up a few times. Its antigen is currently unknown. V lost 0 bases to trimming and J lost 6 bases, with 7 bases between them. The CDR3 runs to 12 residues. Germline CDR1 and CDR2: GTSNPN and SVGIG (reference sequence). The chain employs TRBV30 and TRBJ2-3, with no clear D. The starting material was PBMCs, mostly from graft donor cells, obtained 360 days after TCRalphabeta/CD19-depleted stem cell transplant. This clonotype was sampled from a male patient under 10 years old who had a stem cell transplant for acute lymphoblastic leukemia, so the T cells may come from the graft donor. This CDR3 is CAWSVGADTQYF. The CDR3 DNA reads as TGTGCCTGGAGTGTAGGTGCGGATACGCAGTATTTT.